The clone carrying this TCR beta chain appeared once. Other DNA sequences from this sample encode an identical CDR3 as well. Study processing details: Reference gene primer amplification gave estimated nucleated cell counts. This table comes from immunoSEQ multiplex PCR, and its TCRdb copy is limited to in-frame clones, with some not included. That table supplies the V and J calls and clone size; D and trimming were determined from the DNA. The sample lists 60,000 to 90,000 clones, 80% to 85% occurring once. The entry originates in a study of blood T cell repertoires in COVID-19. CDR1 SGHRS and CDR2 YFSETQ come from the germline V gene. Trimming at V came to 3 bases and at J to 7 bases, leaving 9 bases not matched to a gene. The CDR3 runs to 16 residues.

The receptor was isolated from a man aged 50 to 59 with acute or convalescent COVID-19. The sample was peripheral blood. This chain uses TRBV5-1 with TRBJ2-1; 11 bases agree with TRBD2. This CDR3 is CASSWGVSGGANEQFF. The CDR3 coding sequence is TGCGCCAGCAGCTGGGGTGTTAGCGGGGGGGCAAATGAGCAGTTCTTC.